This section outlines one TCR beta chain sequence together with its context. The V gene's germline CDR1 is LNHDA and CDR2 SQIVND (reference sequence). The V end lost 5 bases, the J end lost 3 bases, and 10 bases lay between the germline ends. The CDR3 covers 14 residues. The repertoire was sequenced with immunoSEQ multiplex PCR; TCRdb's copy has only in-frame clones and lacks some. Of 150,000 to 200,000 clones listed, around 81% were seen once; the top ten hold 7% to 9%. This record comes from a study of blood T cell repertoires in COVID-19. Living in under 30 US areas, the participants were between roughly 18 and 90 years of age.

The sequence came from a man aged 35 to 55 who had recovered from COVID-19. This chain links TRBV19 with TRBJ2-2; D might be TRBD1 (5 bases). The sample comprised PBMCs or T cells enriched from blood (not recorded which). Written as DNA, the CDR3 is TGTGCCAGTAGTTTCGAGACAGACACCGGGGAGCTGTTTTTT. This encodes CASSFETDTGELFF. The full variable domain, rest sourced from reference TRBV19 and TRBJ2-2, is DGGITQSPKYLFRKEGQNVTLSCEQNLNHDAMYWYRQDPGQGLRLIYYSQIVNDFQKGDIAEGYSVSREKKESFPLTVTSAQKNPTAFYLCASSFETDTGELFFGEGSRLTVL.